The clone carrying this TCR beta chain was counted a single time. Produced via immunoSEQ multiplex PCR; TCRdb's table is partial and in-frame only. There are about 230,000 clones in the sample; approximately 88% occur only once, and 25% to 35% lies in the top ten. The data stem from a study of blood T cell repertoires in COVID-19. This CDR3 is built from 17 residues. V lost 2 bases and J lost 8; bases outside the gene matches: 13. In germline, CDR1 is SGHRS, CDR2 YFSETQ. The sequence was collected from a man between 40 and 49 years old with acute or convalescent COVID-19. V is TRBV5-1 and J is TRBJ2-1; TRBD2 matches 10 bases. The specimen sequenced was peripheral blood. The CDR3 is CASSLQPSGRAGDEQFF. The DNA for the CDR3 is TGCGCCAGCAGCTTACAACCCAGCGGGAGGGCCGGGGATGAGCAGTTCTTC.